A single sample gave rise to the 20 T cell receptor beta chains below, sequenced in a study of cytomegalovirus exposure and HLA in healthy donors. PCR used 60 Vbeta primers and 13 Jbeta primers. The method was immunoSEQ multiplex PCR; TCRdb's version includes in-frame clones alone and lacks a portion of them. The table includes approximately 70,000 clones, over 75% detected once. Sequenced material: PBMCs. The receptor set was obtained from a man between 40 and 49 years old in good health and CMV-seronegative.

As concerns this clone: Here the CDR3 omits its conserved ending phenylalanine or tryptophan, so a read error is the likely source. The chain combines TRBV28 with TRBJ2-7; the match to TRBD1 covers 9 bases. The length of the CDR3 is 14 residues. After removal of 5 bases from V and 4 bases from J, the junction contained 6 bases not matched to a gene. Germline V gene sequence: CDR1 MDHEN, CDR2 SYDVKM. CDR3 residues: CASSRGQGIYEQYL. The CDR3 nucleotides are TGTGCCAGCAGTCGCGGACAGGGGATTTACGAGCAGTACCTC.

The chain couples TRBV7-9 to TRBJ1-2; 9 bases are a match to TRBD1. Losses at the gene ends were 3 bases for V and 6 bases for J; bases not matched to a gene: 8. The germline V gene encodes CDR1 SEHNR and CDR2 FQNEAQ (reference sequence). This CDR3 spans 15 amino acids. Here the CDR3 reads CASSLGTGPPNGYTF. As DNA, the CDR3 is TGTGCCAGCAGCTTGGGGACAGGGCCACCCAATGGCTACACCTTC.

The rearrangement uses TRBV5-1 and TRBJ2-3; TRBD1 matches 12 bases. Germline CDR1 reads SGHRS; CDR2 reads YFSETQ. This CDR3 has 18 residues. Losses at the gene ends were 4 bases for V and 2 bases for J; bases not matched to a gene: 11. The CDR3 coding sequence is TGCGCCAGCAGCGCCCCGGGACAGGGGGCTTTACTCACAGATACGCAGTATTTT. Its protein is CASSAPGQGALLTDTQYF.

V is TRBV6-1 and J is TRBJ1-2; 9 nucleotides agree with TRBD1. The germline gives CDR1 MNHNS, CDR2 SASEGT. CDR3 size: 15 residues. Trimming cost V 6 bases and J 3 bases; bases outside gene matches: 8. The CDR3 region is CASSRTGAQYYGYTF. In nucleotides, the CDR3 is TGTGCCAGCAGCCGGACAGGGGCCCAATACTATGGCTACACCTTC.

The rearrangement uses TRBV18 and TRBJ2-6; D call uncertain. The V and J ends lost 4 bases and 2 bases respectively, with 6 bases between them. The length of the CDR3 is 14 residues. Germline V gives CDR1 KGHSH, CDR2 LQKENI. The CDR3 bases are TGTGCCAGCTCACAACGGGCTGGGGCCAACGTCCTGACTTTC. This gives the protein CASSQRAGANVLTF.

The V call is TRBV4-1, the J call TRBJ2-2, with D unresolved. CDR1 MGHRA and CDR2 YSYEKL come from the germline V gene. This CDR3 spans 13 amino acids. Trimming pared 4 bases from V and 1 base from J, leaving 4 bases between. For the CDR3, the DNA is TGCGCCAGCAGCCCACAGAACACCGGGGAGCTGTTTTTT. Encoded protein: CASSPQNTGELFF.

The rearrangement links TRBV27 to TRBJ1-5; D is ambiguous. This CDR3 region has 12 residues. Trimming stripped 3 bases from V and 7 bases from J, with 7 bases between. CDR1 MNHEY and CDR2 SMNVEV come from the germline V gene (reference sequence). For the CDR3, the DNA is TGTGCCAGCAGTTTGCCGGGACAGCCCCAGCATTTT. Encoded protein: CASSLPGQPQHF.

Written as DNA, the CDR3 is TGTGCCAGCAGTTTAGTGGTCACAGGGCGTGGACTAGCGGGAGTTCGGGGTACGCAGTATTTT. It yields the protein CASSLVVTGRGLAGVRGTQYF. The V and J genes are TRBV27 and TRBJ2-3, with 13 bases fitting TRBD2. J was trimmed by 8 bases and V by 2 bases; bases with no gene match: 22. This CDR3 has 21 amino acids. CDR1 and CDR2 from the germline V gene are MNHEY and SMNVEV (reference sequence).

This clone came up once. The CDR3 protein is CSAFGGEQYF. The CDR3 region has the DNA TGCAGTGCTTTCGGGGGCGAGCAGTACTTC. The chain carries TRBV20-1 and TRBJ2-7; D may be TRBD2 (6 bases). V lost 5 bases, J lost 6 bases, and 8 bases lay in between. This CDR3 spans 10 amino acids. The germline V gene encodes CDR1 DFQATT and CDR2 SNEGSKA (reference sequence).

The chain has TRBV5-6 and TRBJ2-1, with TRBD2 identical over 8 bases. The CDR3 totals 12 residues. Germline V lookup: CDR1 SGHDT, CDR2 YYEEEE. The junction had 3 bases not matched to a gene; V was cut back by 7 bases and J by 6 bases. The CDR3 region has the DNA TGTGCCAGCTCCGGGGGGGGCAATGAGCAGTTCTTC. It translates to CASSGGGNEQFF.

This chain connects TRBV19 to TRBJ1-5; D not certain. CDR3 length equals 16 residues. The V end was cut by 2 bases, the J end by 2 bases, with 13 bases between. Germline V gene data show CDR1 as LNHDA and CDR2 as SQIVND (reference sequence). The CDR3 DNA reads as TGTGCCAGTAGTATACAACCAGGAAGAGGCAATCAGCCCCAGCATTTT. This encodes CASSIQPGRGNQPQHF.

This chain uses TRBV19 with TRBJ2-1, with a weak D call TRBD2 (6 bases). The V gene's germline CDR1 is LNHDA and CDR2 SQIVND (reference sequence). V shed 1 base and J shed 9 bases, with 13 bases lying between them. The CDR3 sequence is 14 residues long. This chain's CDR3 is CASSIVERRGEQFF. Written as DNA, the CDR3 is TGTGCCAGTAGTATAGTTGAGCGGAGGGGTGAGCAGTTCTTC.

As regards this clone: A read error may produce the germline difference seen at one junction end. The CDR3 here is CASSIWGREGNQPQHF. The CDR3 nucleotides read TGTGCCAGCAGTATATGGGGCAGGGAGGGCAATCAGCCCCAGCATTTT. The J gene is TRBJ1-5, the V gene TRBV28, with D perhaps matching TRBD1 (5 bases). Germline V CDR1 and CDR2: MDHEN, SYDVKM. The CDR3 is 16 residues long. The full variable domain, with the rest looked up from reference TRBV28 and TRBJ1-5, is DVKVTQSSRYLVKRTGEKVFLECVQDMDHENMFWYRQDPGLGLRLIYFSYDVKMKEKGDIPEGYSVSREKKERFSLILESASTNQTSMYLCASSIWGREGNQPQHFGDGTRLSIL.

The rearrangement links TRBV29-1 to TRBJ1-3; D gene uncertain. The germline gives CDR1 SQVTM, CDR2 ANQGSEA. The CDR3 extends over 15 amino acids. V was trimmed by 2 bases and J by 0 bases, leaving 11 bases between them. The CDR3 loop is CSVESGSYSGNTIYF. The CDR3 coding sequence is TGCAGCGTTGAATCGGGAAGTTACTCTGGAAACACCATATATTTT.

The chain uses TRBV2 and TRBJ1-3; TRBD1 matches at 9 bases. The ends lost 2 bases at V and 0 bases at J; junction bases unmatched: 11. Germline loops: CDR1 SNHLY, CDR2 FYNNEI. CDR3 length: 19 amino acids. The CDR3 coding sequence is TGTGCCAGCAGTGAATTGAACAGGGGGCGTTTTACCTCTGGAAACACCATATATTTT. Residues: CASSELNRGRFTSGNTIYF.

The chain combines TRBV19 with TRBJ1-2; 10 nucleotides align to TRBD1. J lost 7 bases, V lost 10 bases, and 12 bases had no gene match. Looked up from germline, CDR1 is LNHDA and CDR2 is SQIVND (reference sequence). The CDR3 sequence is 14 residues long. The CDR3 loop is CATELETGGFGYTF. The CDR3 DNA reads TGTGCCACTGAGTTGGAGACAGGGGGCTTTGGCTACACCTTC.

V usage is TRBV9 and J usage is TRBJ1-2; possible D gene TRBD1, 5 bases. V was cut by 0 bases and J by 7 bases, with 10 bases left in between. Per germline, CDR1 SGDLS and CDR2 YYNGEE. The CDR3 is 13 residues long. The DNA for the CDR3 is TGTGCCAGCAGCGTAGTTTCCGGGGGTGGCTACACCTTC. Its translation: CASSVVSGGGYTF.

The V gene is TRBV15, the J gene TRBJ1-6; TRBD1 matches 8 bases. The V gene's germline CDR1 is LNHNV and CDR2 YYDKDF (reference sequence). The CDR3 consists of 17 residues. J gave up 9 bases and V 1 base, and 11 bases lay outside the gene matches. Here the CDR3 reads CATSRAISAGGSSPLHF. Here the CDR3 DNA reads TGTGCCACCAGCAGAGCTATCTCGGCAGGGGGCAGTTCACCCCTCCACTTT.

The chain joins TRBV2 to TRBJ2-5, with D maybe TRBD2 (8 bases). V gave up 6 bases and J gave up 4 bases, with 21 bases separating them. The CDR3 extends over 16 amino acids. CDR1 is SNHLY, CDR2 FYNNEI, per germline. CDR3 amino acids: CASRRDGGAGGETQYF. CDR3 bases: TGTGCCAGCAGACGGGACGGGGGGGCAGGGGGAGAGACCCAGTACTTC.

This chain links TRBV27 with TRBJ1-5; D unclear. The CDR3 loop spans 15 amino acids. The germline V gene has CDR1 MNHEY and CDR2 SMNVEV (reference sequence). V was trimmed by 7 bases and J by 0 bases, leaving 13 bases between them. DNA of the CDR3: TGTGCCAGCAACAGTGGGAGTCCTAGCAATCAGCCCCAGCATTTT. Amino acid sequence: CASNSGSPSNQPQHF.